This T cell receptor beta chain was identified in a study of identical twins' blood T cells. Study overall: About six alpha and about 6 beta libraries together yielded about 52 million reads.

This CDR3 has 14 amino acids. Per the germline V gene, CDR1 is MNHEY and CDR2 is SMNVEV (reference sequence). In regard to this clonotype: The junction departs from the called germline gene at one end, perhaps through a read error.

A single record per CDR3 protein comes from TCRdb applying MiXCR to the 5' RACE reads. The sample has 300,000 to 450,000 distinct CDR3 sequences; roughly 30% are singletons. Sequenced sample: PBMCs. This chain links TRBV27 with TRBJ2-5; D gene unclear. The sequence was collected from a woman between 18 and 49 years old in good health. The CDR3 sequence is CASILSQAVETQYF. In DNA form, the CDR3 reads TGTGCCAGCATTTTATCTCAGGCAGTAGAGACCCAGTACTTC.